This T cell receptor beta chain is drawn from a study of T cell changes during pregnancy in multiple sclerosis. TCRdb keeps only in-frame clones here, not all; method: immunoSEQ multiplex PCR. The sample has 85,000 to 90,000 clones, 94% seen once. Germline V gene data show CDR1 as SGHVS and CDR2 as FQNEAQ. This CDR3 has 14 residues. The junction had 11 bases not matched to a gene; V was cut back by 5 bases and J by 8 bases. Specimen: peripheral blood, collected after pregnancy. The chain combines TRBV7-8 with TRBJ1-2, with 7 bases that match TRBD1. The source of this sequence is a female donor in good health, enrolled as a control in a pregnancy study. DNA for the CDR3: TGTGCCAGCAGCCCTACCCTACAGGGGACCGGCTACACCTTC. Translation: CASSPTLQGTGYTF.